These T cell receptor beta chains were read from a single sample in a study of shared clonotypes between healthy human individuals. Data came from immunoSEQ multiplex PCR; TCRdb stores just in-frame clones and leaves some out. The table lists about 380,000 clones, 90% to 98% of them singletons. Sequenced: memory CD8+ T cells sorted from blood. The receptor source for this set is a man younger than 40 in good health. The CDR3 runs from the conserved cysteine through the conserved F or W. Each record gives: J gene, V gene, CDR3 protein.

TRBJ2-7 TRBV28 CASTTGRSEQYF
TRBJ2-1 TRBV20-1 CSGLAENEQFF
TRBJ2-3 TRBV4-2 CASSQLGTSGTDTQYF
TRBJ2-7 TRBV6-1 CASSGTGLRVQYF
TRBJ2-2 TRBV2 CASRTGGTGELFF
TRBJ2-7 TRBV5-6 CASSLGLAGAYEQYF
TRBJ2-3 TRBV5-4 CASSPLAGGTDTQYF
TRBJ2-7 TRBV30 CAWGLPYEQYF
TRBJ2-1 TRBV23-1 CASSQYWNEQFF
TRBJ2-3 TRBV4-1 CASSRGLAGITDTQYF
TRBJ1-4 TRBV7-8 CASSRSVMTWEKLFF
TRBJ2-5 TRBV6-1 CASRQETQYF
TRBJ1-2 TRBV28 CASSSAGGSLNGYTF
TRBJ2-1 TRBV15 CATSSRRSSYNEQFF
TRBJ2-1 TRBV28 CASRDWHNEQFF
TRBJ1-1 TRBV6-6 CASSSGEAFF
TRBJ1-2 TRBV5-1 CASSLDRKPNGYTF
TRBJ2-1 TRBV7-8 CASRTLRDWGHEQFF
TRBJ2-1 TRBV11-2 CASSLSPQGTLDNEQFF
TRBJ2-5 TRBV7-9 CASSLARGQETQYF
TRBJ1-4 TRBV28 CASSSILGTGSF
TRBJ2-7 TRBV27 CASSPKTSGTYEQYF
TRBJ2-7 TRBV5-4 CASSVGTYYEQYF
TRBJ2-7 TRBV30 CAWSPDVRYEQYF
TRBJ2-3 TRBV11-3 CASSLDGIDTDTQYF
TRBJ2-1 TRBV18 CASSPPQRPSYNEQFF
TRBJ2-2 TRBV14 CASSPPWGPIGELFF
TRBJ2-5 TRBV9 CASSVGLAGKETQYF
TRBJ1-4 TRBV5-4 CASSRAEDRVEKLFF
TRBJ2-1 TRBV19 CASNDKGGSLNEQFF
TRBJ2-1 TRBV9 CASSIGTGAYNEQFF
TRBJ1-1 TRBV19 CASSIGMWLRTEAFF
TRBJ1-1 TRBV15 CATSRAGGTEAFF
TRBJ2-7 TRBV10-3 CAISGTSGNSYEQYF
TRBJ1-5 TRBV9 CASSVVMGQGRQPQHF
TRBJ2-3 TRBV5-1 CASSLILAGGPYTQYF
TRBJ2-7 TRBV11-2 CASSLGAGNPYEQYF
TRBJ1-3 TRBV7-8 CASSSSLGGGSGNTIYF
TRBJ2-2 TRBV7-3 CASSLSGQGAGELFF
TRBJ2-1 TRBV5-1 CASSLPGLAGGPRNEQFF
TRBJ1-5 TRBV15 CATSRAGNNQPQHF
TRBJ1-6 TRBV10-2 CASSEWNSPLHF
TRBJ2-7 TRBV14 CASSQDGLAGVYEQYF
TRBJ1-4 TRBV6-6 CASSYSGGINEKLFF
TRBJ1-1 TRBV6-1 CASSEVGPYTEAFF
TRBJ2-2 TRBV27 CASSLLVAGVGGGELFF
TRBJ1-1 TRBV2 CASSENTEAFF
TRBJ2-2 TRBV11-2 CASSFSATGELFF
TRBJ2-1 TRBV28 CASSPAGTNEQFF
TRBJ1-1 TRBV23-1 CASSQSRTGTNTEAFF
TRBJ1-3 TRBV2 CASTSDRNGNTIYF
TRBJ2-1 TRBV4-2 CASSQEEGREQFF
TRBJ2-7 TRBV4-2 CASSLEPSYEQYF